The subject of this entry is one T cell receptor (beta chain). Its antigen is as yet unknown. The sample originates from a study of post-analysis software for immune sequencing data. Study-wide findings and caveats: Roughly five TRBV segments occurring more often in patients than controls included TRBV5-6, TRBV5-1 and TRBV20-1.

V was trimmed by 11 bases and J by 4 bases, leaving 14 bases between them. The CDR3 totals 12 residues. cDNA libraries of TCR beta carried unique molecular identifiers. MiXCR, run by TCRdb on the PCR reads, gives a single entry per CDR3 protein. The data contain approximately 730,000 distinct CDR3 sequences, about 43% of them singletons. The material sequenced was blood. The source is a girl aged 5-17 years with multiple sclerosis. The gene calls are TRBV12-3 or TRBV12-4 and TRBJ1-2; D ambiguous. CDR3 protein: CACNKGGYGYTF. The CDR3, as DNA: TGTGCCTGCAATAAGGGAGGCTATGGCTACACCTTC.